The clone carrying this T cell receptor (beta chain) was recorded a few times. The record originates from a study of blood T cell repertoires in COVID-19. The wider study: The United States, Italy and Spain were the sources of the acute and convalescent COVID-19 samples. Nucleic acid was either cDNA or gDNA, and it came from T cells, B-cell-depleted T cells, or PBMCs.

CDR1 SGHTA and CDR2 FQGNSA come from the germline V gene. V dropped 5 bases and J dropped 10 bases, with 17 bases sitting between them. The CDR3 has 13 amino acids. Per the original methods: Quantification of nucleated cells was approximated via reference gene primer amplification. Generated by immunoSEQ multiplex PCR, the TCRdb table keeps only in-frame clones and is missing some. V and J calls and clone size come straight from that table; D and trimming were deduced from the DNA. The profile shows fewer than 250,000 clones, less than 90% of them singletons. This clonotype was obtained from a human donor in a cohort sampled during active COVID-19. What was sequenced was peripheral blood. The V call is TRBV7-2, the J call TRBJ1-2; D call uncertain. CDR3 loop: CASSLPMGYSYTF. As DNA, the CDR3 is TGTGCCAGCAGCCTACCGATGGGCTACTCCTACACCTTC.